One sample yielded the 30 T cell receptor beta chains listed below, sequenced in a study of beta chain features in type 1 diabetes (dated by TCRdb to the late 2010s). Library method: the immunoSEQ multiplex PCR assay. The entire amount of isolated RNA was reverse transcribed using the High Capacity cDNA Reverse Transcription Kit, so the sequenced TCRB transcripts were expressed ones. In TCRdb, the immuneACCESS table is reduced to in-frame sequences with V and J assigned. These tables do not hold every clone; where another copy was compared, an unresolved V gene accounts for under half, and the others remain unexplained. In this sample the table shows around 180,000 clones, about 13% of which occur a single time. The top ten clones comprise 0.6% to 0.8% of the sample. The sample consisted of central memory CD4+ T cells from blood. The receptors shown here come from a woman under 30 in good health.

In its sample, this clone was seen many times. The chain combines TRBV28 with TRBJ2-3; 8 positions match TRBD2. Germline assignment: CDR1 MDHEN and CDR2 SYDVKM. There are 15 residues in the CDR3. Losses at the gene ends were 4 bases for V and 3 bases for J; bases not matched to a gene: 6. CDR3 nucleotides: TGTGCCAGCAGTTCTCAGCGGGAGATTACAGATACGCAGTATTTT. Translation: CASSSQREITDTQYF.

In this sample, this clone turned up a few times. This sequence joins TRBV25-1 and TRBJ1-5; D is perhaps TRBD1 (5 bases). Germline-derived CDR1 and CDR2 are MGHDK and SYGVNS. V lost 3 bases and J 6 bases, leaving 12 bases between the germline ends. The CDR3 runs 14 residues. This CDR3 reads CASSDSRAGQPQHF. In nucleotides, the CDR3 is TGTGCCAGCAGTGATTCCAGGGCCGGTCAGCCCCAGCATTTT.

The chain links TRBV5-4 to TRBJ1-1; 7 bases match TRBD1. Germline V gives CDR1 SGHNT, CDR2 YYREEE (reference sequence). The V and J ends lost 3 bases and 2 bases, in that order; junction bases with no gene match: 4. The CDR3 covers 14 residues. The CDR3 coding sequence is TGTGCCAGCAGCTCAAGGACAGGAAACACTGAAGCTTTCTTT. Residues: CASSSRTGNTEAFF.

The table lists this clone with a few counts. The J gene is TRBJ2-1, the V gene TRBV29-1, with D perhaps TRBD1 (7 bases). This CDR3 is 13 amino acids long. The ends were cut back, 7 bases at V and 4 bases at J, with 14 bases in the middle. CDR1 and CDR2 from the germline V gene are SQVTM and ANQGSEA. For the CDR3, the DNA is TGCAGCGCCGACAGGGAGGCTTACAATGAGCAGTTCTTC. Translation: CSADREAYNEQFF.

The chain combines TRBV11-2 with TRBJ2-7; TRBD2 might be the D (6 bases). Germline V lookup: CDR1 SGHAT, CDR2 FQNNGV. V lost 5 bases, J lost 5 bases, and 16 bases lay in between. The CDR3 runs 14 residues. The CDR3 here is CASSLAREVNEQYF. CDR3 DNA: TGTGCCAGCAGCCTTGCCAGGGAGGTCAACGAGCAGTACTTC.

The gene calls are TRBV5-1 and TRBJ2-7, with TRBD1 as a possible D gene (6 bases). This CDR3 contains 15 residues. Looked up from germline, CDR1 is SGHRS and CDR2 is YFSETQ. V shed 4 bases and J shed 2 bases, with 16 bases lying between them. CDR3 DNA: TGCGCCAGCAGCCCTCCCTCGACAGGAACCTACGAGCAGTACTTC. It encodes CASSPPSTGTYEQYF.

The gene calls are TRBV7-9 and TRBJ1-5, with TRBD1 matching over 9 bases. This CDR3 region has 14 residues. Per germline, CDR1 SEHNR and CDR2 FQNEAQ (reference sequence). J lost 5 bases, V lost 4 bases, and 3 bases had no gene match. CDR3 coding DNA: TGTGCCAGCAGCTCACAGGGGGCTTATCAGCCCCAGCATTTT. It specifies CASSSQGAYQPQHF.

For the CDR3, the DNA is TGTGCCAGCAGTTTATTGGAGGGATATGGCTACACCTTC. Its translation: CASSLLEGYGYTF. The gene calls are TRBV28 and TRBJ1-2; D is undetermined. V lost 1 base and J lost 5, with 8 bases in between. The germline gives CDR1 MDHEN, CDR2 SYDVKM. The CDR3 is made up of 13 amino acids.

The sample holds a few counts of this clone. The identical CDR3 is also encoded by other nucleotide sequences in the sample. The chain joins TRBV6-5 to TRBJ2-3, with D unclear. The CDR3 runs to 12 residues. V shed 0 bases and J shed 6 bases, with 4 bases lying between them. Per germline, CDR1 MNHEY and CDR2 SVGAGI. The CDR3 protein is CASSYSRDTQYF. In DNA form, the CDR3 reads TGTGCCAGCAGTTACTCCAGGGATACGCAGTATTTT.

A note on this clone: The junction departs from the called germline gene at one end, perhaps through a read error. The chain has TRBV28 and TRBJ1-2; D is perhaps TRBD1 (5 bases). The germline CDR1 and CDR2 sequences are MDHEN and SYDVKM. There are 13 residues in the CDR3. The CDR3 bases are TGTGCCAGCAGTGATCGTGTGGGGCACCTGTCCATCTTC. As protein: CASSDRVGHLSIF.

The V call is TRBV7-2, the J call TRBJ2-5, with TRBD2 matching over 8 bases. V shed 5 bases, J shed 4 bases, and the junction held 6 bases outside the gene matches. Per germline, CDR1 SGHTA and CDR2 FQGNSA. The CDR3 extends over 14 amino acids. DNA for the CDR3: TGTGCCAGCAGCATAGGACTAGCCGTAGAGACCCAGTACTTC. It specifies CASSIGLAVETQYF. Complete variable domain (other parts from reference TRBV7-2 and TRBJ2-5): GAGVSQSPSNKVTEKGKDVELRCDPISGHTALYWYRQSLGQGLEFLIYFQGNSAPDKSGLPSDRFSAERTGGSVSTLTIQRTQQEDSAVYLCASSIGLAVETQYFGPGTRLLVL.

This clone was observed a few times. This rearrangement joins TRBV7-9 to TRBJ1-2, with a possible D match to TRBD1 (6 bases). With 1 base removed from V and 6 bases from J, the gap between germline ends came to 15 bases. The germline gives CDR1 SEHNR, CDR2 FQNEAQ (reference sequence). The CDR3 is 15 amino acids. The CDR3 is CASSLEAGANHGYTF. Here the CDR3 DNA reads TGTGCCAGCAGCTTAGAGGCAGGGGCGAACCATGGCTACACCTTC.

This clone appeared a few times. The J gene is TRBJ1-1, the V gene TRBV5-1; maybe TRBD1 (6 bases). With 3 bases removed from V and 0 bases from J, the gap between germline ends came to 18 bases. Germline loops: CDR1 SGHRS, CDR2 YFSETQ. The CDR3 covers 17 residues. As DNA, the CDR3 is TGCGCCAGCAGCTGGACAGCCCGGACACATCTGAACACTGAAGCTTTCTTT. Its protein is CASSWTARTHLNTEAFF.

This clone has just a few counts. The chain carries TRBV6-6 and TRBJ2-7; 8 nucleotides align to TRBD2. From germline, CDR1 is MNHNY and CDR2 SVGAGI (reference sequence). The CDR3 has 15 residues. The V segment lost 8 bases and the J segment 0 bases; nucleotides outside the gene matches: 9. CDR3 in DNA: TGTGCCAGCCTAGAACTAGCGGTTAGCTCCTACGAGCAGTACTTC. Amino acids: CASLELAVSSYEQYF.

In its sample, this clone was seen a few times. This chain links TRBV18 with TRBJ2-7; 10 bases are shared with TRBD2. Germline CDR1 is KGHSH and CDR2 is LQKENI. Unmatched junction bases numbered 7, after V lost 0 bases and J lost 5 bases. This CDR3 contains 16 residues. The CDR3 sequence: CASSPPGLAGVDEQYF. Written as DNA, the CDR3 is TGTGCCAGCTCACCACCGGGTCTAGCGGGAGTGGACGAGCAGTACTTC. The variable domain in full, with the rest retrieved from reference TRBV18 and TRBJ2-7, is NAGVMQNPRHLVRRRGQEARLRCSPMKGHSHVYWYRQLPEEGLKFMVYLQKENIIDESGMPKERFSAEFPKEGPSILRIQQVVRGDSAAYFCASSPPGLAGVDEQYFGPGTRLTVT.

The rearrangement joins TRBV20-1 to TRBJ2-1, with a possible D match to TRBD2 (6 bases). From germline, CDR1 is DFQATT and CDR2 SNEGSKA (reference sequence). Trimming pared 5 bases from V and 8 bases from J, leaving 10 bases between. The CDR3 spans 11 residues. The CDR3 sequence is CSAHTSYEQFF. The DNA of the CDR3 is TGCAGTGCTCATACTAGCTATGAGCAGTTCTTC.

This chain connects TRBV30 to TRBJ2-5, with 10 nucleotides matching TRBD2. V lost 2 bases, J lost 11 bases, and 17 bases stayed unmatched. CDR1 GTSNPN and CDR2 SVGIG come from the germline V gene (reference sequence). The CDR3 contains 16 residues. CDR3 loop: CAWSPKGLAGDGEQYF. CDR3 nucleotides: TGTGCCTGGAGTCCCAAGGGCCTAGCGGGAGATGGGGAGCAGTACTTC. The full variable domain, completed using reference TRBV30 and TRBJ2-5, is SQTIHQWPATLVQPVGSPLSLECTVEGTSNPNLYWYRQAAGRGLQLLFYSVGIGQISSEVPQNLSASRPQDRQFILSSKKLLLSDSGFYLCAWSPKGLAGDGEQYFGPGTRLLVL.

J is TRBJ2-5 and V is TRBV5-1; a possible D gene is TRBD1 (7 bases). Trimming took 3 bases from V and 0 from J, leaving 12 bases between them. The CDR3 length is 15 residues. Germline lookup yields CDR1 SGHRS and CDR2 YFSETQ. CDR3 in amino acids: CASSWAGQNQETQYF. CDR3 bases: TGCGCCAGCAGCTGGGCGGGACAGAACCAAGAGACCCAGTACTTC.

The V and J genes are TRBV7-2 and TRBJ2-3, with 10 bases matching TRBD1. Trimming cost V 3 bases and J 4 bases; bases outside gene matches: 7. The CDR3 is made up of 16 amino acids. Germline V gene lookup returns CDR1 SGHTA and CDR2 FQGNSA. As DNA, the CDR3 is TGTGCCAGCAGCTTGACGACAGGGGGCCTGGCAGATACGCAGTATTTT. Amino acid sequence: CASSLTTGGLADTQYF. Full variable domain (remainder filled in from reference TRBV7-2 and TRBJ2-3): GAGVSQSPSNKVTEKGKDVELRCDPISGHTALYWYRQSLGQGLEFLIYFQGNSAPDKSGLPSDRFSAERTGGSVSTLTIQRTQQEDSAVYLCASSLTTGGLADTQYFGPGTRLTVL.

The genes are TRBV18 and TRBJ1-1; no clear D. The CDR3 is made up of 16 amino acids. In germline, CDR1 is KGHSH, CDR2 LQKENI. V was clipped by 1 base and J by 3 bases, with 15 bases between them. The CDR3 DNA sequence: TGTGCCAGCTCACCACGGGAGGGATTAGTTGACACTGAAGCTTTCTTT. It specifies CASSPREGLVDTEAFF.

This clone has more than one count but fewer than ten. Other DNA sequences of this sample code for an identical CDR3. The V gene is TRBV4-2, the J gene TRBJ2-6; 12 nucleotides line up with TRBD2. The length of the CDR3 is 19 residues. V shed 0 bases, J shed 0 bases, and the junction held 3 bases outside the gene matches. The germline V gene has CDR1 LGHNA and CDR2 YNFKEQ. The CDR3 loop reads CASSQDPSGRASGANVLTF. CDR3 sequence (DNA): TGTGCCAGCAGCCAAGACCCTAGCGGGAGGGCCTCTGGGGCCAACGTCCTGACTTTC.

The chain recombines TRBV21-1 with TRBJ2-7; the table's D gene call, TRBD1, was not cross checked with the DNA. TRBV21-1 is deemed a pseudogene. The CDR3 runs 15 residues. This CDR3 reads CASDPQGAGSYEQYF. CDR3 DNA: TGTGCCAGCGACCCCCAGGGGGCGGGATCTTACGAGCAGTACTTC.

The table lists this clone with a few counts. The chain uses TRBV7-9 and TRBJ1-5; D perhaps matches TRBD1 (6 bases). From germline, CDR1 is SEHNR and CDR2 FQNEAQ (reference sequence). V was pared by 1 base and J by 3 bases, with 19 bases between. CDR3 length: 18 residues. The CDR3 is CASSLGTGMGRSNQPQHF. In DNA form, the CDR3 reads TGTGCCAGCAGCTTAGGCACAGGGATGGGCCGATCCAATCAGCCCCAGCATTTT.

This clone was picked up a small number of times. The chain links TRBV13 to TRBJ2-3; D gene uncertain. This CDR3 is built from 14 residues. V lost 3 bases to trimming and J lost 2 bases, with 9 bases between them. Per the germline V gene, CDR1 is PRHDT and CDR2 is FYEKMQ (reference sequence). In DNA, the CDR3 is TGTGCCAGCAGCTTGGCGGCACTCACAGATACGCAGTATTTT. Its translation: CASSLAALTDTQYF.

This clone appeared a few times. The chain uses TRBV2 and TRBJ2-7; 7 bases map to TRBD1. The CDR3 is 14 amino acids. The junction had 5 bases not matched to a gene; V was cut back by 6 bases and J by 0 bases. CDR1 is SNHLY and CDR2 is FYNNEI in the germline V gene. CDR3 sequence (DNA): TGTGCCAGCAGGAGACAGGGCAGCTCCTACGAGCAGTACTTC. It encodes CASRRQGSSYEQYF.

The chain has TRBV28 and TRBJ2-7; D ambiguous. CDR1 is MDHEN, CDR2 SYDVKM, per germline. The CDR3 covers 15 residues. Trimming stripped 2 bases from V and 5 bases from J, with 16 bases between. CDR3 sequence reads: CASSLGHVAPNEQYF. DNA for the CDR3: TGTGCCAGCAGTTTAGGTCACGTTGCCCCTAACGAGCAGTACTTC. Variable domain in full (rest from reference TRBV28 and TRBJ2-7): DVKVTQSSRYLVKRTGEKVFLECVQDMDHENMFWYRQDPGLGLRLIYFSYDVKMKEKGDIPEGYSVSREKKERFSLILESASTNQTSMYLCASSLGHVAPNEQYFGPGTRLTVT.

The chain combines TRBV18 with TRBJ1-5; perhaps TRBD1 as D (6 bases). The germline V gene encodes CDR1 KGHSH and CDR2 LQKENI. Deletions cut 1 base from V and 7 bases from J, with 11 bases between. The CDR3 extends over 14 amino acids. In DNA, the CDR3 is TGTGCCAGCTCACCACAGGGACAAGGGCAGCCCCAGCATTTT. Amino acid sequence: CASSPQGQGQPQHF.

This clone has only a few counts. The CDR3 region has the DNA TGTGCCAGCCTGCGGGAGGGCTCCTACAATGAGCAGTTCTTC. Residues: CASLREGSYNEQFF. The chain uses TRBV6-6 and TRBJ2-1; 9 bases are shared with TRBD2. The CDR3 length is 14 residues. Per the germline V gene, CDR1 is MNHNY and CDR2 is SVGAGI (reference sequence). Trimming removed 8 bases from V and 0 bases from J; junction bases left unmatched: 2.

About this clone: Distinct nucleotide sequences in the sample also encode this CDR3. The V call is TRBV7-9, the J call TRBJ2-1; 8 positions agree with TRBD2. With 1 base clipped from V and 3 bases from J, the junction kept 2 bases outside the gene matches. Looked up from germline, CDR1 is SEHNR and CDR2 is FQNEAQ (reference sequence). This CDR3 spans 15 amino acids. The CDR3 spells CASSLGAGVYNEQFF. The DNA of the CDR3 is TGTGCCAGCAGCTTAGGAGCGGGGGTCTACAATGAGCAGTTCTTC.

A few counts support this clone. This sequence joins TRBV5-4 and TRBJ2-7; 10 bases match TRBD2. This CDR3 spans 18 amino acids. CDR1 and CDR2 (germline): SGHNT, YYREEE (reference sequence). Germline trimming cut 1 base from V and 4 bases from J; bases unmatched to any gene: 14. DNA of the CDR3: TGTGCCAGCAGCTTGTCCCCCGTTAGCGGGAGGATCGGGTACGAGCAGTACTTC. Protein sequence: CASSLSPVSGRIGYEQYF.